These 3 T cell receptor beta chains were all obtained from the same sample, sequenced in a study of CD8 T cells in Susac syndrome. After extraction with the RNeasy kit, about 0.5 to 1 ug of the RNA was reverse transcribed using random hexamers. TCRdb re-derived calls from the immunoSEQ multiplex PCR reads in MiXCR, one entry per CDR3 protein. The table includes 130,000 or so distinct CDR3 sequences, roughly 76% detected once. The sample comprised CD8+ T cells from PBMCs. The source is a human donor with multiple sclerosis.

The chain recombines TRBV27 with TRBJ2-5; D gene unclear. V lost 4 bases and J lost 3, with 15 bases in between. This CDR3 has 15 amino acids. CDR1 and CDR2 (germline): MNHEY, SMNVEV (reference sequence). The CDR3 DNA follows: TGTGCCAGCAGTTCCGAAACATCACCAGAAGAGACCCAGTACTTC. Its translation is CASSSETSPEETQYF.

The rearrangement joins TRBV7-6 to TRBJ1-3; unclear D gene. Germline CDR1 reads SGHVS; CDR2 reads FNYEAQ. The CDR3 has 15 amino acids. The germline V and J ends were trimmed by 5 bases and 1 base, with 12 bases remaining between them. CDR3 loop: CASSHAHDSGNTIYF. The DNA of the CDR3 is TGTGCCAGCAGCCACGCGCACGATTCTGGAAACACCATATATTTT. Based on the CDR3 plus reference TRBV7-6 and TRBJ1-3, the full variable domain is GAGVSQSPRYKVTKRGQDVALRCDPISGHVSLYWYRQALGQGPEFLTYFNYEAQQDKSGLPNDRFSAERPEGSISTLTIQRTEQRDSAMYRCASSHAHDSGNTIYFGEGSWLTVV.

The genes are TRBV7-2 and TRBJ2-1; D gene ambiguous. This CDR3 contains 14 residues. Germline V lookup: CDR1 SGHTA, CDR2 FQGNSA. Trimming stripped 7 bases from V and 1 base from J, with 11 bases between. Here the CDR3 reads CASIPEVSYNEQFF. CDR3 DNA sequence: TGTGCCAGCATCCCGGAAGTATCCTACAATGAGCAGTTCTTC.